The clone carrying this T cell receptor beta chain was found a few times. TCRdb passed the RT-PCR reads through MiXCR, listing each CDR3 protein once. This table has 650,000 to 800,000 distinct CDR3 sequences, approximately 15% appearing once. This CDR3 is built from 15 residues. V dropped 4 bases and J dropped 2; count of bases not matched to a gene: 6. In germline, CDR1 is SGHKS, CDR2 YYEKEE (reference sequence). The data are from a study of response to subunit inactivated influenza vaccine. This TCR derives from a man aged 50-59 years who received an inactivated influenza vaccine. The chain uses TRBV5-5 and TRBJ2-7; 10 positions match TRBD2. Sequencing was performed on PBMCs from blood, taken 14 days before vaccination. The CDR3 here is CASSPGLAATYEQYF. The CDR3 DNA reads TGTGCCAGCAGCCCAGGACTAGCGGCTACCTACGAGCAGTACTTC.